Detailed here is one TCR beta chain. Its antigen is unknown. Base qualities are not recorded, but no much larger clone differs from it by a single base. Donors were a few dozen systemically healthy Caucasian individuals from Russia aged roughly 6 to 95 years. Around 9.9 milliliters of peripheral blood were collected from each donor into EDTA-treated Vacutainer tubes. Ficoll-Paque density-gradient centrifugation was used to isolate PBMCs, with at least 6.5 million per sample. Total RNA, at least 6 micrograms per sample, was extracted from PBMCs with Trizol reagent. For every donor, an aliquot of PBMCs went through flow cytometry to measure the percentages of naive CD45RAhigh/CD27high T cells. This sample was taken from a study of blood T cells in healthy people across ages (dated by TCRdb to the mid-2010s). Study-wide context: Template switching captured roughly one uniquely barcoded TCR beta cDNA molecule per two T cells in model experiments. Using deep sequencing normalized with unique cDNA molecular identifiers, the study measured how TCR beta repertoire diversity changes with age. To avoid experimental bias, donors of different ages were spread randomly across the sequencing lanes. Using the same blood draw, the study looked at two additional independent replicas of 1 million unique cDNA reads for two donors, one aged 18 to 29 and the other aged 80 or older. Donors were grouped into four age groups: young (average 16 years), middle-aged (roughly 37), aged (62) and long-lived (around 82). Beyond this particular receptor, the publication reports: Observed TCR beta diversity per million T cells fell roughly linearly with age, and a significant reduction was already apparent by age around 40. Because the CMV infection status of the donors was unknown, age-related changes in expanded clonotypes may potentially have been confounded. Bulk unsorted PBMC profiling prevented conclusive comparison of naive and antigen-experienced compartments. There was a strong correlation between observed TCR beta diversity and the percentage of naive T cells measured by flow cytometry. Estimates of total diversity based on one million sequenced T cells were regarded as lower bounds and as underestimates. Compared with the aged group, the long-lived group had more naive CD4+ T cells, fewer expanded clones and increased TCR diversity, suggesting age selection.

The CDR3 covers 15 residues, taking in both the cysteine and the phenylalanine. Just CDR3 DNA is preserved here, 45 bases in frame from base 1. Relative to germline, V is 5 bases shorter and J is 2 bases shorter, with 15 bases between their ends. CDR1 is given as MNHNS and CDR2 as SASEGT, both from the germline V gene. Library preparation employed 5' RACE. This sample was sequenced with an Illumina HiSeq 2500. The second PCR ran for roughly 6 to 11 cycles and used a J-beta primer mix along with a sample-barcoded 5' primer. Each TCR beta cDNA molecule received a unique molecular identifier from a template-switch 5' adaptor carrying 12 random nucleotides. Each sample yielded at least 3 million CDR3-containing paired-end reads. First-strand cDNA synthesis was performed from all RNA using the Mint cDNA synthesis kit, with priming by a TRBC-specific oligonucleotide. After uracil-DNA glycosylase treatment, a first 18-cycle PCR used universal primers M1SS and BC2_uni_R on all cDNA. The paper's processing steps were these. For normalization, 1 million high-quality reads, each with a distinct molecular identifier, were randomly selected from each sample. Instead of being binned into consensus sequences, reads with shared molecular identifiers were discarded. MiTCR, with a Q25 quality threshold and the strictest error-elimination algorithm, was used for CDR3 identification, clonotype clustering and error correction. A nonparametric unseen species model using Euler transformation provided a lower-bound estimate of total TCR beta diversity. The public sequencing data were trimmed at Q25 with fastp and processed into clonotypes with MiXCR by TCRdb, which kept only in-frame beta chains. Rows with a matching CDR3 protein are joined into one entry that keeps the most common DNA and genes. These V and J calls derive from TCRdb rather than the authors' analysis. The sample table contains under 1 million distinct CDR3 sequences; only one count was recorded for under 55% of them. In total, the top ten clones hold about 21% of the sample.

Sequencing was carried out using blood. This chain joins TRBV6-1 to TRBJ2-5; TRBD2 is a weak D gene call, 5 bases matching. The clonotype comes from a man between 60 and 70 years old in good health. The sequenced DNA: TGTGCCAGCAGTCCCACCCTATCGGGGCAAGAGACCCAGTACTTC. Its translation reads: CASSPTLSGQETQYF.